These 22 T cell receptor beta chains originate from one sample sequenced in a study of T-cell memory formation after mild COVID-19. TCRdb redid the calling of the 5' RACE reads with MiXCR, one entry per CDR3 protein. The repertoire holds approximately 99,000 distinct CDR3 sequences, with 15% to 20% as singletons. Sequencing input: PBMCs or a T cell subset sorted from them (not recorded which). These receptors all stem from a man between 18 and 29 years old who had mild COVID-19 (a few samples of this study predate the infection). Cell type and time point are not known.

The gene calls are TRBV6-5 and TRBJ2-4; 12 bases agree with TRBD1. The germline V gene has CDR1 MNHEY and CDR2 SVGAGI. This CDR3 spans 15 amino acids. Unmatched junction bases numbered 2, after V lost 7 bases and J lost 1 base. The CDR3 loop is CASKGQGAAKNIQYF. CDR3 sequence (DNA): TGTGCCAGCAAGGGACAGGGGGCGGCCAAAAACATTCAGTACTTC.

The J gene is TRBJ2-3, the V gene TRBV4-3, with TRBD2 identical over 10 bases. V was pared by 0 bases and J by 4 bases, with 4 bases of the junction left unmatched. CDR1 is LGHNA and CDR2 is YSLEER in the germline V gene. This CDR3 contains 16 residues. The CDR3 here is CASSQDLAGEADTQYF. CDR3 DNA: TGCGCCAGCAGCCAAGACCTAGCGGGGGAGGCAGATACGCAGTATTTT.

This clonotype showed up many times. This rearrangement joins TRBV7-2 to TRBJ1-5, with 8 bases matching TRBD1. This CDR3 spans 14 amino acids. Germline V gives CDR1 SGHTA, CDR2 FQGNSA. Germline trimming cut 3 bases from V and 7 bases from J; bases unmatched to any gene: 5. The CDR3 protein is CASSFDRGQQPQHF. CDR3 nucleotide sequence: TGTGCCAGCAGCTTCGACAGGGGACAACAGCCCCAGCATTTT.

There are many counts of this clonotype. V and J are TRBV5-6 and TRBJ2-5; 8 bases agree with TRBD1. Trimming cost V 3 bases and J 2 bases; bases outside gene matches: 3. The germline V gene encodes CDR1 SGHDT and CDR2 YYEEEE. The CDR3 has 14 amino acids. CDR3 amino acids: CASSSYRGQETQYF. DNA of the CDR3: TGTGCCAGCAGCTCATACAGGGGGCAAGAGACCCAGTACTTC.

V and J are TRBV25-1 and TRBJ1-2; D call uncertain. CDR3 length: 13 residues. The V gene lost 2 bases and the J gene lost 1 base, with 5 bases spanning the gap. Germline V gene data show CDR1 as MGHDK and CDR2 as SYGVNS. CDR3 coding DNA: TGTGCCAGCAGTGAACTGATTAACTATGGCTACACCTTC. Translating gives CASSELINYGYTF.

The chain links TRBV20-1 to TRBJ2-5; 9 bases fit TRBD2. With 6 bases clipped from V and 1 base from J, the junction kept 6 bases outside the gene matches. The CDR3 is 14 residues long. From germline, CDR1 is DFQATT and CDR2 SNEGSKA (reference sequence). The CDR3 region is CSAAAGGAQETQYF. In nucleotides, the CDR3 is TGCAGTGCGGCAGCGGGGGGCGCCCAAGAGACCCAGTACTTC.

The V gene is TRBV6-5, the J gene TRBJ1-1, with TRBD1 as a possible D gene (6 bases). This CDR3 spans 17 amino acids. Germline V CDR1 and CDR2: MNHEY, SVGAGI. V lost 5 bases to trimming and J lost 4 bases, with 23 bases between them. The CDR3 sequence: CASSRSRRGATGTEAFF. The CDR3, as DNA: TGTGCCAGCAGTAGGTCCCGGCGGGGGGCCACTGGCACTGAAGCTTTCTTT.

V gene TRBV5-1 combines with J gene TRBJ2-5; D is unclear. The V and J ends lost 4 bases and 2 bases respectively, with 9 bases between them. From germline, CDR1 is SGHRS and CDR2 YFSETQ. The length of the CDR3 is 13 residues. CDR3 DNA: TGCGCCAGCAGCGTAGTAGGACAAGAGACCCAGTACTTC. Protein: CASSVVGQETQYF. Looking up the rest from reference TRBV5-1 and TRBJ2-5 gives the full variable domain: KAGVTQTPRYLIKTRGQQVTLSCSPISGHRSVSWYQQTPGQGLQFLFEYFSETQRNKGNFPGRFSGRQFSNSRSEMNVSTLELGDSALYLCASSVVGQETQYFGPGTRLLVL.

This clonotype was found a few times. The chain uses TRBV4-3 and TRBJ2-3, with 10 bases lining up with TRBD2. V lost 2 bases, J lost 8 bases, and 7 bases stayed unmatched. This CDR3 is 15 amino acids long. The germline V gene has CDR1 LGHNA and CDR2 YSLEER. As DNA, the CDR3 is TGCGCCAGCAGCCAACCTAGCGGGGGTCGGGTTACGCAGTATTTT. As protein: CASSQPSGGRVTQYF.

The chain is built from TRBV24-1 and TRBJ1-5; the D is unclear. The CDR3 contains 11 residues. CDR1 is KGHDR and CDR2 is SFDVKD in the germline V gene. Deletions cut 3 bases from V and 9 bases from J, with 5 bases between. CDR3 in DNA: TGTGCCACCAGTGATCACGGGCCCCAGCATTTT. This encodes CATSDHGPQHF.

The chain uses TRBV5-1 and TRBJ2-5; D unresolved. Per germline, CDR1 SGHRS and CDR2 YFSETQ. The CDR3 consists of 12 residues. Trimming took off 5 bases at V and 4 bases at J, with 9 bases between the two ends. CDR3 in amino acids: CASRSSRETQYF. In nucleotides, the CDR3 is TGCGCCAGCAGGAGCAGCAGAGAGACCCAGTACTTC.

Many counts were recorded for this clonotype. The J gene is TRBJ2-5, the V gene TRBV7-8; 8 nucleotides agree with TRBD2. CDR1 and CDR2 from the germline V gene are SGHVS and FQNEAQ. Losses at the gene ends were 4 bases for V and 0 bases for J; bases not matched to a gene: 13. This CDR3 has 18 residues. CDR3 protein: CASSSPRSGGPNQETQYF. DNA of the CDR3: TGTGCCAGCAGCTCCCCTAGGAGCGGGGGTCCTAACCAAGAGACCCAGTACTTC.

This clonotype was seen a few times. The genes are TRBV4-3 and TRBJ1-1; no reliable D call. In germline, CDR1 is LGHNA, CDR2 YSLEER. Trimming cost V 2 bases and J 4 bases, with 14 bases left between them. This CDR3 spans 15 amino acids. In DNA, the CDR3 is TGCGCCAGCAGCCAAAACCTGGACGGACTCACTGAAGCTTTCTTT. It encodes CASSQNLDGLTEAFF.

This clonotype was picked up one time. The rearrangement uses TRBV6-6 and TRBJ1-6; weak D call: TRBD1 (6 bases). There are 17 residues in the CDR3. The germline V gene has CDR1 MNHNY and CDR2 SVGAGI (reference sequence). V was shortened by 0 bases and J by 8 bases, with 17 bases between the two germline ends. The CDR3 protein is CASSYSGAGFWDSPLHF. For the CDR3, the DNA is TGTGCCAGCAGTTACTCGGGGGCGGGGTTTTGGGATTCACCCCTCCACTTT.

This clonotype has more than one count but fewer than ten. The chain uses TRBV7-2 and TRBJ2-3; 10 bases line up with TRBD2. V lost 0 bases to trimming and J lost 6 bases; unmatched junction nucleotides: 3. Germline lookup yields CDR1 SGHTA and CDR2 FQGNSA. The CDR3 consists of 15 residues. CDR3 DNA sequence: TGTGCCAGCAGCTTAGCAAGCGGGGGGGTTGATACGCAGTATTTT. Translation gives CASSLASGGVDTQYF.

The chain carries TRBV7-2 and TRBJ2-5; the match to TRBD1 covers 9 bases. Unmatched junction bases numbered 6, after V lost 4 bases and J lost 3 bases. Germline V gene sequence: CDR1 SGHTA, CDR2 FQGNSA. The CDR3 sequence is 15 residues long. The CDR3, as DNA: TGTGCCAGCAGCTCACCCGGGACAGGGAAAGAGACCCAGTACTTC. Its translation is CASSSPGTGKETQYF.

The chain joins TRBV5-1 to TRBJ2-1; D remains unclear. V gave up 0 bases and J gave up 1 base, with 8 bases separating them. This CDR3 is 15 amino acids long. Germline values: CDR1 SGHRS, CDR2 YFSETQ. The CDR3 DNA is TGCGCCAGCAGCTTGGAGTCAGGTTCCTACAATGAGCAGTTCTTC. Amino acids: CASSLESGSYNEQFF.

This clonotype was seen a handful of times. The chain is built from TRBV27 and TRBJ1-1; TRBD1 is a possible D gene (6 bases). The CDR3 is 15 residues long. Germline values: CDR1 MNHEY, CDR2 SMNVEV (reference sequence). V was shortened by 6 bases and J by 1 base, with 15 bases between the two germline ends. Here the CDR3 reads CASSPLKGGNTEAFF. The CDR3 DNA sequence: TGTGCCAGCAGCCCTCTGAAAGGGGGGAACACTGAAGCTTTCTTT.

The V gene is TRBV9, the J gene TRBJ2-5, with D perhaps TRBD2 (5 bases). Trimming took off 0 bases at V and 4 bases at J, with 13 bases between the two ends. Per germline, CDR1 SGDLS and CDR2 YYNGEE. The CDR3 sequence is 15 residues long. The CDR3 region is CASSVDEGELETQYF. The CDR3, as DNA: TGTGCCAGCAGCGTAGATGAGGGTGAATTAGAGACCCAGTACTTC.

This clonotype appeared a few times. V gene TRBV12-3 or TRBV12-4 combines with J gene TRBJ2-1, with 8 bases matching TRBD2. The CDR3 has 17 amino acids. V dropped 6 bases and J dropped 6; count of bases not matched to a gene: 16. Here the CDR3 DNA reads TGTGCCAGCAGACTCACTACCGGGACTAGTGGGGCCAATGAGCAGTTCTTC. Amino acids: CASRLTTGTSGANEQFF.

The V gene is TRBV4-1, the J gene TRBJ1-4; 7 bases are a match to TRBD1. Looked up from germline, CDR1 is MGHRA and CDR2 is YSYEKL. The ends lost 2 bases at V and 0 bases at J; junction bases unmatched: 21. The CDR3 consists of 22 residues. The chain's CDR3 is CASSQFGRGQALVFATNEKLFF. The CDR3 DNA follows: TGCGCCAGCAGCCAATTTGGGCGAGGACAGGCGTTAGTCTTTGCAACTAATGAAAAACTGTTTTTT.

This chain connects TRBV18 to TRBJ2-7; D is unclear. Trimming left V 2 bases short and J 0 bases short, with 5 bases between. Germline values: CDR1 KGHSH, CDR2 LQKENI. There are 13 residues in the CDR3. The CDR3 protein is CASSPKSSYEQYF. The CDR3, as DNA: TGTGCCAGCTCACCAAAGAGCTCCTACGAGCAGTACTTC.